Below are 15 T cell receptor beta chains sequenced from a single sample in a study of Ad26.COV2.S vaccination and SARS-CoV-2 variants. Data came from immunoSEQ multiplex PCR; TCRdb stores just in-frame clones and leaves some out. This table has about 410,000 clones, about 88% appearing once. The treatment: around 19 received Ad26.COV2.S at low or high dose, single or two shots; about 5 received placebo; per-sample allocation not given. On day 63 after the first injection, vaccine and placebo recipients gave samples. The sequences come from peripheral blood, collected in a trial of Ad26.COV2.S vaccine versus placebo. These receptor sequences come from a person between 18 and 60 years old who received the Ad26.COV2.S COVID-19 vaccine or a placebo.

This chain joins TRBV18 and TRBJ1-2, with a weak D call TRBD1 (6 bases). Per germline, CDR1 KGHSH and CDR2 LQKENI. The V end was cut by 5 bases, the J end by 3 bases, with 13 bases between. The length of the CDR3 is 14 residues. The CDR3 here is CASSVQGLDYGYTF. The CDR3, as DNA: TGTGCCAGCTCAGTACAGGGCCTCGACTATGGCTACACCTTC. The full variable domain, completed using reference TRBV18 and TRBJ1-2, is NAGVMQNPRHLVRRRGQEARLRCSPMKGHSHVYWYRQLPEEGLKFMVYLQKENIIDESGMPKERFSAEFPKEGPSILRIQQVVRGDSAAYFCASSVQGLDYGYTFGSGTRLTVV.

J is TRBJ1-5 and V is TRBV3-1 (or the pseudogene TRBV3-2); D remains unclear. The CDR3 consists of 13 residues. Per germline, CDR1 LGHDT and CDR2 YNNKEL (reference sequence). The V gene lost 3 bases and the J gene lost 6 bases, with 9 bases spanning the gap. The DNA for the CDR3 is TGTGCCAGCAGCCAGGGGTCCACTCAGCCCCAGCATTTT. As protein: CASSQGSTQPQHF.

The genes are TRBV10-1 and TRBJ2-5, with D hard to call. There are 15 residues in the CDR3. Germline CDR1 is WNHNN and CDR2 is SYGVQD (reference sequence). V lost 2 bases, J lost 5 bases, and 15 bases lay in between. This CDR3 reads CASSETDPGRETQYF. Here the CDR3 DNA reads TGCGCCAGCAGTGAGACAGACCCAGGTCGGGAGACCCAGTACTTC.

The chain couples TRBV23-1 to TRBJ2-3; D possibly corresponds to TRBD1 (6 bases). TRBV23-1 falls under the ORF class, with uncertain function. CDR3 length equals 17 residues. V was pared by 7 bases and J by 0 bases, with 20 bases between. CDR3 nucleotides: TGCGCCAGCACAAGACAGGAACCATTTGCTAGCACAGATACGCAGTATTTT. Its protein product is CASTRQEPFASTDTQYF.

The chain uses TRBV10-2 and TRBJ1-2; tentative D call: TRBD1 (5 bases). The V gene lost 6 bases and the J gene lost 8 bases, with 16 bases spanning the gap. CDR1 and CDR2 from the germline V gene are WSHSY and SAAADI. This CDR3 comprises 13 residues. CDR3 sequence: CASSADSLGGYTF. CDR3 in DNA: TGCGCCAGCAGCGCCGACAGCCTAGGGGGCTACACCTTC.

The chain employs TRBV3-1 (or the pseudogene TRBV3-2) and TRBJ2-1; 9 nucleotides line up with TRBD2. CDR3 size: 13 residues. The J segment lost 16 bases and the V segment lost 1 base, leaving 8 bases of the junction unmatched. CDR1 is LGHDT, CDR2 YNNKEL, per germline (reference sequence). The CDR3 region has the DNA TGTGCCAGCAGCCAAGCCCGGACTAGCGTCGTTTTCTTC. Protein product: CASSQARTSVVFF.

The chain couples TRBV30 to TRBJ1-2; 11 bases are shared with TRBD1. Looked up from germline, CDR1 is GTSNPN and CDR2 is SVGIG (reference sequence). The junction had 8 bases not matched to a gene; V was cut back by 3 bases and J by 8 bases. The CDR3 sequence is 14 residues long. The CDR3 bases are TGTGCCTGGAGACGGGACAGGGGGAAGAAAGGCTACACCTTC. It encodes CAWRRDRGKKGYTF.

The V and J genes are TRBV11-3 and TRBJ2-3, with TRBD1 identical over 9 bases. Germline trimming cut 3 bases from V and 6 bases from J; bases unmatched to any gene: 13. Per the germline V gene, CDR1 is SGHNT and CDR2 is YENEEA. This CDR3 is built from 17 residues. CDR3 region: CASSLGASDRGMDTQYF. DNA for the CDR3: TGTGCCAGCAGCTTGGGTGCTTCGGACAGGGGTATGGATACGCAGTATTTT.

The V call is TRBV19, the J call TRBJ2-7; D unresolved. V was cut by 3 bases and J by 0 bases, with 9 bases left in between. The CDR3 spans 14 residues. The V gene's germline CDR1 is LNHDA and CDR2 SQIVND (reference sequence). Here the CDR3 DNA reads TGTGCCAGTAGTATTAGAGGAAGCTCCTACGAGCAGTACTTC. Translation gives CASSIRGSSYEQYF.

V gene TRBV7-2 combines with J gene TRBJ1-5; TRBD1 might be the D (6 bases). Per the germline V gene, CDR1 is SGHTA and CDR2 is FQGNSA. The germline V and J ends were trimmed by 5 bases and 0 bases, with 8 bases remaining between them. The CDR3 totals 14 residues. CDR3 bases: TGTGCCAGCAGCCGGACAGATAGCAATCAGCCCCAGCATTTT. Translation: CASSRTDSNQPQHF.

The V and J genes are TRBV5-6 and TRBJ2-3; 13 nucleotides match TRBD2. The length of the CDR3 is 19 residues. The V segment lost 1 base and the J segment 4 bases; nucleotides outside the gene matches: 12. From germline, CDR1 is SGHDT and CDR2 YYEEEE. The CDR3 reads CASSLFGTSGVGVADTQYF. CDR3 sequence (DNA): TGTGCCAGCAGCTTGTTCGGGACTAGCGGGGTAGGTGTGGCAGATACGCAGTATTTT.

To note about this clone: Additional DNA sequences in this sample encode the identical CDR3. The chain employs TRBV6-1 and TRBJ1-5, with D unresolved. V was trimmed by 3 bases and J by 5 bases, leaving 8 bases between them. The CDR3 contains 13 residues. Germline V gives CDR1 MNHNS, CDR2 SASEGT. The CDR3 loop is CASSEVEYQPQHF. For the CDR3, the DNA is TGTGCCAGCAGTGAGGTGGAATATCAGCCCCAGCATTTT.

This clone was seen just once. V gene TRBV7-2 combines with J gene TRBJ2-7; D uncertain. V was shortened by 0 bases and J by 2 bases, with 5 bases between the two germline ends. CDR3 size: 13 residues. Germline lookup yields CDR1 SGHTA and CDR2 FQGNSA. Written as DNA, the CDR3 is TGTGCCAGCAGCTTAGCGCGGACCTACGAGCAGTACTTC. This translates into CASSLARTYEQYF.

The chain couples TRBV21-1 to TRBJ1-1. TRBV21-1 is shown as a pseudogene. The CDR3 is 15 residues long. CDR3: CASSFRRGLTAEAFF. In DNA, the CDR3 is TGTGCCAGCAGCTTCCGGAGGGGACTAACGGCTGAAGCTTTCTTT.

The rearrangement uses TRBV4-1 and TRBJ1-6; 10 positions agree with TRBD1. The CDR3 runs 15 residues. Germline loops: CDR1 MGHRA, CDR2 YSYEKL. V lost 4 bases and J lost 7; bases outside the gene matches: 4. CDR3 protein: CASSLGTGENSPLHF. As DNA, the CDR3 is TGCGCCAGCAGCCTAGGGACAGGGGAAAATTCACCCCTCCACTTT.